One T cell receptor (beta chain) is described in this entry. Its target is not known. The authors made TCR beta libraries by quantitative 5'-RACE with molecular barcodes. TCRdb recomputed calls from the 5' RACE reads with MiXCR, one row per CDR3 protein. This table holds roughly 470,000 distinct CDR3 sequences, roughly 26% found once. The sample is drawn from a study of CD8 T cells in ankylosing spondylitis. Study-level findings and limits: From matched ankylosing spondylitis synovial fluid, disease-linked clones were reportedly recovered at significantly enriched levels. Within ankylosing spondylitis blood, a TCR beta motif made up of several highly homologous variants appeared to be characteristic. Those disease-linked clones were CD8+; they were also relatively rare in peripheral blood. Earlier studies detected some motif variants in reactive arthritis synovial fluid and blood.

The CDR3 totals 15 residues. Between the trimmed V and J ends, which lost 7 bases and 2 bases, there was a span of 17 bases. Sequenced sample: blood, either unsorted or a sorted T cell fraction (not recorded which). The chain links TRBV12-3 or TRBV12-4 to TRBJ1-2; D remains ambiguous. This receptor was obtained from a male donor with ankylosing spondylitis. The CDR3 DNA sequence: TGTGCCAGCACCCGGCGGATGGCGGCCAACTATGGCTACACCTTC. It translates to CASTRRMAANYGYTF.